This T cell receptor beta chain came from a study of identical twins. General study points: Carriage of fewer insertions was seen in abundant cord blood beta clonotypes, whereas memory repertoires showed none. The study based its conclusions on cross-sectional statistical analysis and did not follow the same donors.

Every donor was a healthy Caucasian. This clonotype was observed many times. The antigen remains unidentified. This CDR3 region has 13 residues. The ends were cut back, 0 bases at V and 4 bases at J, with 7 bases in the middle. From germline, CDR1 is SGHRS and CDR2 YFSETQ. Unique molecular identifiers were present on the cDNA, which also gained a universal primer site by template switching. Each CDR3 protein gets one entry after TCRdb re-called the 5' RACE reads with MiXCR. The profile shows more than 650,000 distinct CDR3 sequences, roughly 6% of them singletons. Sequencing input: naive T cells sorted from blood. The receptor was derived from a man aged 18 to 30 in good health. This chain connects TRBV5-1 to TRBJ1-1, with D possibly matching TRBD1 (5 bases). The CDR3 loop is CASSLVTGTEAFF. The CDR3, as DNA: TGCGCCAGCAGCTTGGTCACAGGCACTGAAGCTTTCTTT.